This TCR beta chain appears in the sequencing data of a study of T cell repertoires in cytomegalovirus infection. TCRdb re-called the reads with MiXCR, one entry per CDR3 protein. The table includes 200,000 to 300,000 distinct CDR3 sequences, roughly 13% detected once. In this sample, this clonotype turned up many times. The sample comprised PBMCs. The receptor was isolated from a human donor in good health (CMV status not recorded). Some clones in this sample may be carry-over from other donors' samples.

The CDR3 is CASSQAGWNEAFF. CDR3 nucleotide sequence: TGTGCCAGCAGCCAGGCGGGATGGAATGAAGCTTTCTTT. The chain carries TRBV7-2 and TRBJ1-1; D ambiguous. Trimming took 5 bases from V and 7 from J, leaving 14 bases between them. The CDR3 consists of 13 residues. CDR1 SGHTA and CDR2 FQGNSA come from the germline V gene.